These 32 T cell receptor beta chains were all obtained from the same sample, sequenced in a study of identical twins' blood T cells. Each CDR3 protein gets one entry after TCRdb re-called the 5' RACE reads with MiXCR. The table has a few hundred thousand distinct CDR3 sequences, more than 25% seen once. Sequenced: PBMCs. The receptors were sampled from a woman aged 18 to 55 in good health.

The chain recombines TRBV11-2 with TRBJ2-7; D is unclear. CDR3 length: 13 residues. Germline loops: CDR1 SGHAT, CDR2 FQNNGV. Trimming pared 0 bases from V and 8 bases from J, leaving 11 bases between. The CDR3 bases are TGTGCCAGCAGCTTAGAGACGGCGCAGAAGCAGTACTTC. Translating it yields CASSLETAQKQYF.

The chain recombines TRBV20-1 with TRBJ1-1; D remains ambiguous. With 8 bases removed from V and 2 bases from J, the gap between germline ends came to 18 bases. The germline V gene encodes CDR1 DFQATT and CDR2 SNEGSKA (reference sequence). CDR3 length: 14 amino acids. The DNA of the CDR3 is TGCAGTCCTTCGGCGAGCGGGTATAACACTGAAGCTTTCTTT. This gives the protein CSPSASGYNTEAFF.

As regards this clonotype: The junction departs from the called germline gene at one end, perhaps through a read error. This sequence joins TRBV7-2 and TRBJ1-3; no clear D. Germline-derived CDR1 and CDR2 are SGHTA and FQGNSA. This CDR3 contains 14 residues. The CDR3: CASSPSGSGNTTYF. The CDR3 nucleotides read TGTGCCAGCAGCCCCTCTGGATCTGGAAACACCACATATTTT. Full variable domain (remainder filled in from reference TRBV7-2 and TRBJ1-3): GAGVSQSPSNKVTEKGKDVELRCDPISGHTALYWYRQSLGQGLEFLIYFQGNSAPDKSGLPSDRFSAERTGGSVSTLTIQRTQQEDSAVYLCASSPSGSGNTTYFGEGSWLTVV.

The genes are TRBV28 and TRBJ1-1; a weak D match, TRBD1 (5 bases). Trimming took 9 bases from V and 5 from J, leaving 19 bases between them. CDR1 and CDR2 (germline): MDHEN, SYDVKM. This CDR3 region has 14 residues. The CDR3, as DNA: TGTGCCAGTAAGTGGGGGTCGGGAAGGACTGAAGCTTTCTTT. It codes for CASKWGSGRTEAFF.

This clonotype occurred a few times. The chain links TRBV19 to TRBJ1-1; D might be TRBD1 (5 bases). The V gene's germline CDR1 is LNHDA and CDR2 SQIVND (reference sequence). This CDR3 contains 14 residues. The ends were cut back, 7 bases at V and 1 base at J, with 13 bases in the middle. The DNA of the CDR3 is TGTGCCAGTACTGAGGGACGGGAGAACACTGAAGCTTTCTTT. This gives the protein CASTEGRENTEAFF.

This clonotype was detected many times. The chain's CDR3 is CASSWASNQPQHF. In nucleotides, the CDR3 is TGTGCCAGCAGTTGGGCTAGCAATCAGCCCCAGCATTTT. The rearrangement joins TRBV27 to TRBJ1-5; D is unclear. V was pared by 4 bases and J by 0 bases, with 4 bases between. The CDR3 is 13 amino acids. Looked up from germline, CDR1 is MNHEY and CDR2 is SMNVEV (reference sequence).

V gene TRBV9 combines with J gene TRBJ1-2; D remains unclear. The V gene's germline CDR1 is SGDLS and CDR2 YYNGEE. CDR3 size: 14 residues. V was clipped by 0 bases and J by 6 bases, with 12 bases between them. CDR3 in DNA: TGTGCCAGCAGCGTAGGAGGATTCGACGATGGCTACACCTTC. It yields the protein CASSVGGFDDGYTF.

This clonotype was seen a few times. The genes are TRBV29-1 and TRBJ1-2; D unclear. Trimming shortened V by 6 bases and J by 4 bases, and 18 bases separated the two germline ends. CDR3 size: 14 residues. Germline CDR1 is SQVTM and CDR2 is ANQGSEA. The CDR3 loop is CSVARTVFGYGYTF. As DNA, the CDR3 is TGCAGCGTAGCAAGGACGGTTTTTGGCTATGGCTACACCTTC.

Remarks on this clonotype: One junction end does not reproduce the germline sequence, and a read error may be involved. The chain joins TRBV10-3 to TRBJ1-2; 7 nucleotides match TRBD1. Germline V gene lookup returns CDR1 ENHRY and CDR2 SYGVKD. The CDR3 runs to 14 residues. CDR3 sequence: CAITETGTNYGYTF. Written as DNA, the CDR3 is TGTGCCATCACTGAGACAGGGACCAACTATGGCTACACCTTC.

The rearrangement joins TRBV19 to TRBJ1-2; 9 nucleotides line up with TRBD1. This CDR3 contains 13 residues. With 7 bases clipped from V and 8 bases from J, the junction kept 8 bases outside the gene matches. Germline V gives CDR1 LNHDA, CDR2 SQIVND (reference sequence). In nucleotides, the CDR3 is TGTGCCAGTATGGACAGGGGTGCGGAGGGCTACACCTTC. This translates into CASMDRGAEGYTF.

This clonotype showed up many times. The genes are TRBV11-2 and TRBJ2-2; either TRBD1 or TRBD2 may supply D (5 bases each). Germline V CDR1 and CDR2: SGHAT, FQNNGV. The V and J ends lost 1 base and 5 bases respectively, with 11 bases between them. This CDR3 spans 15 amino acids. The CDR3 region has the DNA TGTGCCAGCAGCTTAGTCGGGGCTATGACCGGGGAGCTGTTTTTT. Encoded protein: CASSLVGAMTGELFF.

This clonotype turned up a few times. The J gene is TRBJ2-3, the V gene TRBV7-9; no clear D. Per germline, CDR1 SEHNR and CDR2 FQNEAQ (reference sequence). CDR3 length: 12 residues. Deletions cut 5 bases from V and 2 bases from J, with 5 bases between. The CDR3 DNA is TGTGCCAGCAGCAAAGACACAGATACGCAGTATTTT. Translating gives CASSKDTDTQYF. The variable domain in full, with the rest retrieved from reference TRBV7-9 and TRBJ2-3, is DTGVSQNPRHKITKRGQNVTFRCDPISEHNRLYWYRQTLGQGPEFLTYFQNEAQLEKSRLLSDRFSAERPKGSFSTLEIQRTEQGDSAMYLCASSKDTDTQYFGPGTRLTVL.

The V gene is TRBV5-8, the J gene TRBJ1-4; D is possibly TRBD1 (6 bases). This CDR3 has 15 amino acids. Trimming left V 3 bases short and J 0 bases short, with 9 bases between. Germline V gives CDR1 SGHTS, CDR2 YDEGEE. The CDR3 protein is CASSWGQATNEKLFF. CDR3 coding DNA: TGTGCCAGCAGCTGGGGACAAGCAACTAATGAAAAACTGTTTTTT.

J is TRBJ1-1 and V is TRBV20-1, with D possibly being TRBD1 (5 bases). Germline V gene sequence: CDR1 DFQATT, CDR2 SNEGSKA (reference sequence). V was cut by 2 bases and J by 1 base, with 11 bases left in between. CDR3 size: 14 residues. This CDR3 reads CSARWTGGNTEAFF. As DNA, the CDR3 is TGCAGTGCTAGATGGACCGGGGGGAACACTGAAGCTTTCTTT.

The J gene is TRBJ1-1, the V gene TRBV6-5, with D possibly matching TRBD1 (5 bases). The CDR3 length is 12 residues. Germline loops: CDR1 MNHEY, CDR2 SVGAGI. Trimming cost V 2 bases and J 6 bases, with 7 bases left between them. In nucleotides, the CDR3 is TGTGCCAGCAGTTACGGGGGATCTGAAGCTTTCTTT. Protein sequence: CASSYGGSEAFF.

V is TRBV19 and J is TRBJ1-2; D ambiguous. CDR1 is LNHDA and CDR2 is SQIVND in the germline V gene (reference sequence). CDR3 length: 14 amino acids. V lost 8 bases and J lost 2, with 15 bases in between. The DNA of the CDR3 is TGTGCCAGTGGTCTGGCGGGGATGAACTATGGCTACACCTTC. Translating it yields CASGLAGMNYGYTF.

The genes are TRBV11-2 and TRBJ2-3, with TRBD2 matching over 12 bases. V shed 4 bases and J 5 bases; nucleotides not matched to a gene: 4. The CDR3 is 15 residues long. CDR1 SGHAT and CDR2 FQNNGV come from the germline V gene. The CDR3 here is CASSSSGRAIDTQYF. The DNA of the CDR3 is TGTGCCAGCAGCTCTAGCGGGAGGGCGATAGATACGCAGTATTTT.

The chain joins TRBV20-1 to TRBJ1-2, with D possibly being TRBD1 (6 bases). The CDR3 runs to 14 residues. The V and J ends lost 3 bases and 2 bases respectively, with 13 bases between them. The germline V gene encodes CDR1 DFQATT and CDR2 SNEGSKA (reference sequence). CDR3 sequence: CSASGLQGNYGYTF. DNA of the CDR3: TGCAGTGCTAGTGGGCTGCAGGGGAACTATGGCTACACCTTC.

The gene calls are TRBV14 and TRBJ2-7; D is uncertain. The germline V and J ends were trimmed by 4 bases and 3 bases, with 13 bases remaining between them. The germline V gene encodes CDR1 SGHDN and CDR2 FVKESK. This CDR3 has 14 residues. DNA of the CDR3: TGTGCCAGCAGCCCCGGGCCAGCTGGCTACGAGCAGTACTTC. Its translation is CASSPGPAGYEQYF.

V usage is TRBV28 and J usage is TRBJ2-1; unclear D gene. This CDR3 comprises 12 residues. Per the germline V gene, CDR1 is MDHEN and CDR2 is SYDVKM. V was shortened by 7 bases and J by 11 bases, with 15 bases between the two germline ends. The CDR3 sequence: CASTADGPQQFF. In DNA form, the CDR3 reads TGTGCCAGCACCGCGGACGGACCCCAGCAGTTCTTC.

The CDR3 DNA reads as TGTGCCACCAGCAGAGATTCAGGGATAGGTGAAGCTTTCTTT. It encodes CATSRDSGIGEAFF. The J gene is TRBJ1-1, the V gene TRBV15; possible D gene TRBD1, 5 bases. Per germline, CDR1 LNHNV and CDR2 YYDKDF (reference sequence). The CDR3 is 14 residues long. V was clipped by 0 bases and J by 7 bases, with 12 bases between them. Combining the CDR3 with reference TRBV15 and TRBJ1-1 gives the whole variable domain DAMVIQNPRYQVTQFGKPVTLSCSQTLNHNVMYWYQQKSSQAPKLLFHYYDKDFNNEADTPDNFQSRRPNTSFCFLDIRSPGLGDTAMYLCATSRDSGIGEAFFGQGTRLTVV.

The V and J genes are TRBV6-5 and TRBJ2-1, with 9 bases lining up with TRBD2. The CDR3 totals 12 residues. From germline, CDR1 is MNHEY and CDR2 SVGAGI. After removal of 10 bases from V and 8 bases from J, the junction contained 6 bases not matched to a gene. The CDR3 spells CATGAGGDEQFF. The CDR3 nucleotides are TGTGCCACCGGAGCGGGAGGCGATGAGCAGTTCTTC.

The rearrangement links TRBV6-5 to TRBJ2-3; TRBD2 aligns across 10 bases. This CDR3 is built from 15 residues. J lost 2 bases, V lost 6 bases, and 5 bases had no gene match. Germline V gives CDR1 MNHEY, CDR2 SVGAGI. This chain's CDR3 is CASSQLAGYTDTQYF. The CDR3, as DNA: TGTGCCAGCAGCCAACTAGCGGGGTACACAGATACGCAGTATTTT.

A note on this clonotype: A much more abundant neighbour one base away suggests this may be a read error. The genes are TRBV3-1 and TRBJ1-2; D ambiguous. This CDR3 has 15 residues. Germline V CDR1 and CDR2: LGHDT, YNNKEL (reference sequence). The V and J ends lost 3 bases and 4 bases respectively, with 15 bases between them. The CDR3 spells CASSHAGSASYGYTF. CDR3 in DNA: TGTGCCAGCAGCCACGCAGGCAGTGCTTCCTATGGCTACACCTTC.

Details on this clonotype: Just one base apart from a much larger clone, this may be a read error. The V gene is TRBV2, the J gene TRBJ1-5, with unresolved D. V was cut by 7 bases and J by 3 bases, with 10 bases left in between. Germline CDR1 is SNHLY and CDR2 is FYNNEI. The CDR3 has 13 amino acids. The CDR3 sequence is CASMKDNNQPQHF. The CDR3 coding sequence is TGTGCCAGCATGAAGGATAACAATCAGCCCCAGCATTTT.

The rearrangement uses TRBV6-6 and TRBJ1-3; unclear D gene. Trimming stripped 6 bases from V and 8 bases from J, with 11 bases between. The CDR3 is 12 amino acids. Germline CDR1 MNHNY, CDR2 SVGAGI (reference sequence). This CDR3 reads CASREVRDTIYF. DNA for the CDR3: TGTGCCAGCAGGGAGGTCAGAGACACCATATATTTT.

This chain links TRBV20-1 with TRBJ2-7, with D perhaps matching TRBD2 (6 bases). Germline-derived CDR1 and CDR2 are DFQATT and SNEGSKA (reference sequence). This CDR3 has 14 residues. The ends were cut back, 1 base at V and 4 bases at J, with 14 bases in the middle. The CDR3 is CSARVGGAGYEQYF. The DNA of the CDR3 is TGCAGTGCTAGAGTGGGTGGCGCGGGGTACGAGCAGTACTTC.

As concerns this clonotype: A junction boundary mismatches the germline segment, possibly from a read error. The genes are TRBV29-1 and TRBJ1-2; 7 bases fit TRBD1. The CDR3 covers 12 residues. Germline-derived CDR1 and CDR2 are SQVTM and ANQGSEA. The CDR3 nucleotides are TGCGGCGTCCGGACAGGCGACTATGGCTACACCTTC. Protein sequence: CGVRTGDYGYTF.

The chain employs TRBV7-9 and TRBJ2-3; no clear D. The germline V gene encodes CDR1 SEHNR and CDR2 FQNEAQ (reference sequence). The CDR3 spans 14 residues. The V gene lost 2 bases and the J gene lost 5 bases, with 11 bases spanning the gap. CDR3 bases: TGTGCCAGCAGCTTATTTACCCTACAAGATACGCAGTATTTT. Protein product: CASSLFTLQDTQYF.

The chain links TRBV7-9 to TRBJ2-5; D gene ambiguous. The V end was cut by 3 bases, the J end by 3 bases, with 8 bases between. CDR3 size: 13 residues. In germline, CDR1 is SEHNR, CDR2 FQNEAQ (reference sequence). The CDR3 region is CASSFSMEETQYF. The CDR3 region has the DNA TGTGCCAGCAGCTTTAGCATGGAAGAGACCCAGTACTTC.

Comment on this clonotype: No conserved phenylalanine or tryptophan ends this CDR3, so it is likely a read error. The V gene is TRBV15, the J gene TRBJ1-3; D is unresolved. Germline CDR1 is LNHNV and CDR2 is YYDKDF (reference sequence). The length of the CDR3 is 16 residues. The V end was cut by 0 bases, the J end by 0 bases, with 9 bases between. The CDR3 spells CATSRDRSISGNTIYC. The CDR3 coding sequence is TGTGCCACCAGCAGAGACAGGTCTATCTCTGGAAACACCATATATTGT.

The chain couples TRBV2 to TRBJ1-5, with D tentatively TRBD1 (6 bases). With 8 bases removed from V and 2 bases from J, the gap between germline ends came to 10 bases. The CDR3 is 13 residues long. CDR1 is SNHLY and CDR2 is FYNNEI in the germline V gene. The CDR3 loop reads CASAGGRNQPQHF. For the CDR3, the DNA is TGTGCCAGCGCGGGGGGCCGCAATCAGCCCCAGCATTTT.